The source of this TCR beta chain is a study of blood T cell repertoires in COVID-19. Whole-study context: Italy, Spain and the United States were the sources of the convalescent and acute COVID-19 samples. T cells, B-cell-depleted T cells, or PBMCs supplied cDNA or gDNA.

Sequencing was performed with immunoSEQ multiplex PCR; in TCRdb, only in-frame clones are kept and a portion is missing. This table has some 290,000 clones, around 90% appearing once. Seattle's enrolled individuals joined amid active infection and were then monitored longitudinally. The CDR3 is 15 amino acids. Germline CDR1 reads SEHNR; CDR2 reads FQNEAQ (reference sequence). The ends lost 7 bases at V and 6 bases at J; junction bases unmatched: 8. This clonotype was sampled from a woman in her thirties with COVID-19, enrolled during active disease. Material: peripheral blood. The chain combines TRBV7-9 with TRBJ1-4; 10 positions agree with TRBD1. The CDR3 loop is CASTFTGTGDEKLFF. CDR3 nucleotide sequence: TGTGCCAGCACCTTTACCGGGACAGGGGATGAAAAACTGTTTTTT.